The T cell receptor (beta chain) under discussion was sequenced for a study of T cell responses to AZD1222 COVID-19 vaccine. Study-wide points: Donors were chiefly white British, with a greater number of females, and clonal diversity was perhaps underestimated. The study sampled repertoires only after the peak T cell response.

Comments on this clone: Its antigen remains unknown.

Measured with immunoSEQ multiplex PCR; TCRdb has only the in-frame clones, and not every one. The sample includes 90,000 to 120,000 clones, approximately 88% of them seen just once. The sample was peripheral blood, taken on day 0 of AZD1222 vaccination. The sequence derives from an adult in good health.

The CDR3 DNA reads TGTGCCAGCAGCCAACGCCAGTACCCCTCCTACGAGCAGTACTTC. It translates to CASSQRQYPSYEQYF. This chain connects TRBV6-5 to TRBJ2-7; D is ambiguous. The CDR3 has 15 residues. Trimming took 6 bases from V and 0 from J, leaving 15 bases between them. Germline CDR1 MNHEY, CDR2 SVGAGI.